What follows are 26 T cell receptor beta chains derived from one specimen sequenced in a study of blood T cells in healthy people across ages. Next came a second PCR, run for roughly 7 to 12 cycles, which used a sample-barcoded 5' primer along with a J-beta primer mix. MiXCR was run by TCRdb on the 5' RACE reads, yielding one entry per CDR3 protein. There are about 1,400,000 distinct CDR3 sequences in the sample; roughly 40% occur only once, and 7% to 9.5% lies in the top ten. Sequencing was carried out using blood. Source of these receptors: a woman under 30 in good health.

A few counts support this clonotype. This chain connects TRBV7-6 to TRBJ1-4; 9 bases are a match to TRBD1. Germline V lookup: CDR1 SGHVS, CDR2 FNYEAQ. The ends lost 5 bases at V and 3 bases at J; junction bases unmatched: 4. This CDR3 comprises 15 residues. DNA for the CDR3: TGTGCCAGCAGCAGAGACAGGGGGTCTAATGAAAAACTGTTTTTT. It translates to CASSRDRGSNEKLFF.

CDR3 coding DNA: TGCAGTGCTCCCAAAACCGGACAGAGCTACGAGCAGTACTTC. It yields the protein CSAPKTGQSYEQYF. The V and J genes are TRBV20-1 and TRBJ2-4, with a tentative D call TRBD1 (6 bases). The DNA end lines up better with TRBJ2-7; the J call may be wrong. The CDR3 loop spans 14 amino acids. In germline, CDR1 is DFQATT, CDR2 SNEGSKA (reference sequence).

The chain is built from TRBV7-9 and TRBJ1-1; D remains ambiguous. V was pared by 7 bases and J by 10 bases, with 19 bases between. Germline V gene lookup returns CDR1 SEHNR and CDR2 FQNEAQ (reference sequence). The CDR3 spans 13 residues. The chain's CDR3 is CASTETSGEGAFF. CDR3 in DNA: TGTGCCAGCACCGAAACCTCCGGGGAGGGAGCTTTCTTT.

On this clonotype itself: Germline is not matched at one junction end, which may reflect a read error. V usage is TRBV12-3 or TRBV12-4 and J usage is TRBJ2-5; TRBD1 agrees at 10 bases. This CDR3 region has 15 residues. Written as DNA, the CDR3 is TGTGCCAACAGTGGGACAGGGGACTACCAAGAGACCCAGTACTTC. Amino acid sequence: CANSGTGDYQETQYF.

This rearrangement joins TRBV12-3 or TRBV12-4 to TRBJ2-5; D may match TRBD1 or TRBD2 (5 bases each). The CDR3 totals 13 residues. V lost 6 bases and J 11 bases, leaving 19 bases between the germline ends. For the CDR3, the DNA is TGTGCCAGCAGCCTGGGACCAGCGAGGGAGCAGTACTTC. Protein: CASSLGPAREQYF.

The chain combines TRBV9 with TRBJ2-3; 7 bases align to TRBD2. The CDR3 loop spans 14 amino acids. The germline V gene encodes CDR1 SGDLS and CDR2 YYNGEE. V lost 6 bases, J lost 2 bases, and 6 bases stayed unmatched. The chain's CDR3 is CASTPGLLTDTQYF. As DNA, the CDR3 is TGTGCCAGCACCCCGGGACTACTCACAGATACGCAGTATTTT.

The rearrangement links TRBV2 to TRBJ1-2; a possible D gene is TRBD1 (6 bases). Germline CDR1 is SNHLY and CDR2 is FYNNEI. The V end lost 6 bases, the J end lost 4 bases, and 18 bases lay between the germline ends. The CDR3 extends over 15 amino acids. The CDR3 sequence is CASRDTGTSGYGYTF. The CDR3, as DNA: TGTGCCAGCAGGGATACCGGGACATCGGGCTATGGCTACACCTTC.

The chain recombines TRBV7-9 with TRBJ1-5; D not certain. The CDR3 extends over 16 amino acids. Looked up from germline, CDR1 is SEHNR and CDR2 is FQNEAQ (reference sequence). The V and J ends lost 8 bases and 4 bases respectively, with 21 bases between them. Here the CDR3 DNA reads TGTGCCAGCTCTCGGGCCAGGATGGGCTCAAATCAGCCCCAGCATTTT. Protein product: CASSRARMGSNQPQHF.

This clonotype has just a few counts. V is TRBV2 and J is TRBJ2-3, with D possibly TRBD2 on 6 matching bases. Trimming left V 7 bases short and J 2 bases short, with 13 bases between. CDR3 length: 14 amino acids. The germline V gene has CDR1 SNHLY and CDR2 FYNNEI. CDR3 in DNA: TGTGCCAGCATGCCGGGGGAATACACAGATACGCAGTATTTT. It codes for CASMPGEYTDTQYF.

The chain links TRBV11-2 to TRBJ2-1; D unclear. Germline V lookup: CDR1 SGHAT, CDR2 FQNNGV. Trimming removed 0 bases from V and 0 bases from J, with 12 bases in between. The CDR3 sequence is 17 residues long. The CDR3 coding sequence is TGTGCCAGCAGCTTAGAGGTTGGTGCGAGCTCCTACAATGAGCAGTTCTTC. As protein: CASSLEVGASSYNEQFF.

To note about this clonotype: At one of its ends the junction is not consistent with the germline gene, which may arise from a read error. V usage is TRBV12-3 or TRBV12-4 and J usage is TRBJ2-3, with D perhaps being TRBD1 or TRBD2 (7 bases each). The CDR3 has 13 residues. CDR3 sequence (DNA): TGTGCCAGCTCAGGGGGGGCAACAGATACGGAGTATTTT. Translation: CASSGGATDTEYF.

The chain combines TRBV2 with TRBJ1-1; D possibly corresponds to TRBD1 (6 bases). The CDR3 spans 15 residues. Germline CDR1 SNHLY, CDR2 FYNNEI. Trimming took off 8 bases at V and 6 bases at J, with 22 bases between the two ends. This CDR3 is CASLASGAKGAEAFF. CDR3 coding DNA: TGTGCCAGCCTAGCTTCAGGGGCAAAAGGGGCTGAAGCTTTCTTT.

This clonotype was recorded a few times. The chain joins TRBV18 to TRBJ2-1; D remains ambiguous. V lost 0 bases to trimming and J lost 6 bases, with 9 bases between them. Germline V gene lookup returns CDR1 KGHSH and CDR2 LQKENI. The CDR3 spans 14 residues. The CDR3 DNA reads as TGTGCCAGCTCACCACCGGTATCGGTCAATGAGCAGTTCTTC. It specifies CASSPPVSVNEQFF.

A few counts support this clonotype. The chain couples TRBV28 to TRBJ1-2; 9 bases line up with TRBD1. CDR3 length: 14 amino acids. CDR1 is MDHEN and CDR2 is SYDVKM in the germline V gene. V lost 6 bases and J lost 5; bases outside the gene matches: 7. CDR3 residues: CASSEQGAGYGYTF. CDR3 sequence (DNA): TGTGCCAGCAGCGAACAGGGGGCGGGATATGGCTACACCTTC.

J is TRBJ2-3 and V is TRBV9, with 7 bases aligning to TRBD1. V lost 0 bases, J lost 0 bases, and 4 bases stayed unmatched. The CDR3 has 16 amino acids. Germline V gene sequence: CDR1 SGDLS, CDR2 YYNGEE. This CDR3 reads CASSVGDSLSTDTQYF. As DNA, the CDR3 is TGTGCCAGCAGCGTAGGGGACAGTCTTAGCACAGATACGCAGTATTTT.

V and J are TRBV28 and TRBJ1-2; weak D call: TRBD1 (5 bases). Per the germline V gene, CDR1 is MDHEN and CDR2 is SYDVKM. This CDR3 has 15 amino acids. Deletions cut 6 bases from V and 3 bases from J, with 17 bases between. CDR3 in DNA: TGTGCCAGCAGGGGGGAGGGGTCCCTTTACTATGGCTACACCTTC. Amino acid sequence: CASRGEGSLYYGYTF.

This chain joins TRBV24-1 and TRBJ1-2, with D hard to call. CDR1 is KGHDR and CDR2 is SFDVKD in the germline V gene. This CDR3 region has 14 residues. Trimming removed 3 bases at V and 7 bases at J, with 14 bases between. CDR3 sequence: CATSDNSGSSGYTF. The DNA of the CDR3 is TGTGCCACCAGTGATAACTCAGGTTCAAGTGGCTACACCTTC.

The chain uses TRBV2 and TRBJ1-2; possibly TRBD1 for D (6 bases). From germline, CDR1 is SNHLY and CDR2 FYNNEI. Trimming cost V 7 bases and J 5 bases, with 11 bases left between them. The length of the CDR3 is 12 residues. The CDR3 loop is CASTPGAYGYTF. CDR3 bases: TGTGCCAGCACCCCGGGGGCTTATGGCTACACCTTC.

V usage is TRBV5-1 and J usage is TRBJ2-1; no clear D. The germline V gene has CDR1 SGHRS and CDR2 YFSETQ. The V gene lost 2 bases and the J gene lost 0 bases, with 12 bases spanning the gap. The CDR3 spans 16 residues. CDR3 nucleotides: TGCGCCAGCAGCTTTTTCCGCCAAACCTCCTACAATGAGCAGTTCTTC. Protein sequence: CASSFFRQTSYNEQFF.

On this clonotype: An end of the junction differs from the germline gene, which may be a read error. The chain has TRBV10-3 and TRBJ2-3, with D perhaps TRBD2 (6 bases). CDR3 length equals 14 residues. Germline CDR1 reads ENHRY; CDR2 reads SYGVKD. The DNA for the CDR3 is TGTGCCATAAGTGAGGGACTCAGCACAGATACGCAGTATTTT. It yields the protein CAISEGLSTDTQYF.

This clonotype has more than one count but fewer than ten. V gene TRBV10-3 combines with J gene TRBJ2-1; 10 nucleotides agree with TRBD2. The junction had 15 bases not matched to a gene; V was cut back by 7 bases and J by 0 bases. The CDR3 is 19 residues long. Germline V gene data show CDR1 as ENHRY and CDR2 as SYGVKD. In DNA, the CDR3 is TGTGCCATCATGGGGGTAGCGGGAGGTCCGGCGAGCTCCTACAATGAGCAGTTCTTC. Protein: CAIMGVAGGPASSYNEQFF.

Worth noting for this clonotype: At one end, the junction sequence differs from germline, possibly due to a read error. This chain joins TRBV27 and TRBJ2-5; possible D gene TRBD2, 6 bases. The CDR3 has 13 residues. Germline V gene data show CDR1 as MNHEY and CDR2 as SMNVEV (reference sequence). The CDR3 reads CASILSSGWGQYF. As DNA, the CDR3 is TGTGCCAGCATTTTATCGAGCGGGTGGGGGCAGTACTTC.

This clonotype was counted a few times. This chain uses TRBV29-1 with TRBJ2-5; possible D gene TRBD1, 7 bases. Trimming took off 4 bases at V and 4 bases at J, with 19 bases between the two ends. The CDR3 is 15 residues long. Germline CDR1 and CDR2: SQVTM and ANQGSEA. CDR3 protein: CSVAPRGAGGETQYF. The DNA of the CDR3 is TGCAGCGTTGCTCCAAGGGGGGCAGGGGGAGAGACCCAGTACTTC.

The sample holds a few counts of this clonotype. V usage is TRBV5-1 and J usage is TRBJ2-1; 9 positions agree with TRBD2. The germline CDR1 and CDR2 sequences are SGHRS and YFSETQ. The trim removed 7 bases at V and 6 bases at J, leaving 8 bases unmatched. CDR3 length: 14 residues. The CDR3 DNA follows: TGCGCCAGCGTAGCGGGAGTCGAGGGCAATGAGCAGTTCTTC. Translated, it gives CASVAGVEGNEQFF. The complete variable domain, with remaining parts taken from reference TRBV5-1 and TRBJ2-1, reads KAGVTQTPRYLIKTRGQQVTLSCSPISGHRSVSWYQQTPGQGLQFLFEYFSETQRNKGNFPGRFSGRQFSNSRSEMNVSTLELGDSALYLCASVAGVEGNEQFFGPGTRLTVL.

The V call is TRBV11-2, the J call TRBJ2-4; D ambiguous. The assigned J gene may be wrong: the sequence end matches TRBJ2-5 better. The germline gives CDR1 SGHAT, CDR2 FQNNGV. There are 13 residues in the CDR3. Written as DNA, the CDR3 is TGTGCCAGCAGCTCGGATATTGAGGAGACCCAGTACTTC. It yields the protein CASSSDIEETQYF.

As to this clonotype: One junction end disagrees with the germline gene, perhaps due to a read error. CDR3 in amino acids: CSSSLGEREQYF. The CDR3 DNA follows: TGTTCCAGCAGCTTAGGGGAAAGAGAGCAGTACTTC. The rearrangement links TRBV7-9 to TRBJ2-7, with D possibly being TRBD1 (5 bases). The CDR3 loop spans 12 amino acids. Germline loops: CDR1 SEHNR, CDR2 FQNEAQ (reference sequence).